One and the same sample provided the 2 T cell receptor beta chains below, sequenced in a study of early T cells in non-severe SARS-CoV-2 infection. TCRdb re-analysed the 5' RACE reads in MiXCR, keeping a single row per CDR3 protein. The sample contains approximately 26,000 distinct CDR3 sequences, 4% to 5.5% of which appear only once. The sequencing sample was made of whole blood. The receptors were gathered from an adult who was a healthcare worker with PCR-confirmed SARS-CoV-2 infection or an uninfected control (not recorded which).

CDR3 sequence (DNA): TGTGCCAGCAGCTTAGTGGGGGGCGCTGGGGCCAACGTCCTGACTTTC. Residues: CASSLVGGAGANVLTF. This chain connects TRBV7-2 to TRBJ2-6; D assignment may be TRBD1 or TRBD2 (6 bases each). V lost 1 base and J lost 2, with 9 bases in between. There are 16 residues in the CDR3. The germline gives CDR1 SGHTA, CDR2 FQGNSA.

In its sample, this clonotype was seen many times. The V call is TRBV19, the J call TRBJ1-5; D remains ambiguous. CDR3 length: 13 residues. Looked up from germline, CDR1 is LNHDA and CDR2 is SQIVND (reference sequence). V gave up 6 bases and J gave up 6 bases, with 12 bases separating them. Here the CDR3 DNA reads TGTGCCAGTAGATTACTGACGGGTCAGCCCCAGCATTTT. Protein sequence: CASRLLTGQPQHF.